Detailed here is one T cell receptor beta chain. The antigen is unknown. This sample is drawn from a study of T cells after yellow fever vaccination. Findings and caveats of the study: Abundant bulk-population clonotypes could contaminate the FACS-sorted repertoires. Detected again after the booster were most primary-vaccination clones, at 95% to 97% CD4 and 88% CD8.

TCRdb ran MiXCR on the 5' RACE reads and lists one entry per CDR3 protein. This sample yields hundreds of thousands of distinct CDR3 sequences, of which over 3.5% are seen a single time; approximately 23% belongs to the top ten. Trimming at V came to 1 base and at J to 8 bases, leaving 7 bases not matched to a gene. CDR3 length: 14 amino acids. From germline, CDR1 is SGHTA and CDR2 FQGNSA. The TCR was taken from a man between 18 and 35 years old who received the YFV17D yellow fever vaccine. The chain couples TRBV7-2 to TRBJ1-2, with 7 bases that match TRBD1. The sequencing used PBMCs, collected 5 days after the yellow fever booster vaccination. CDR3 nucleotide sequence: TGTGCCAGCAGCTTAGAAGGGACAGCCCGGGGCTACACCTTC. This translates into CASSLEGTARGYTF.